This TCR beta chain was retrieved from a study of T-cell memory formation after mild COVID-19. Looking at the study overall: For the most part, TCR clusters were specific to one donor. The study, taken as a whole, reports: Among clones contracting day 15 to 85, CD4/CD8 was balanced, whereas later expanders leaned CD4+. Shrinking CD4+ clones resided mostly in CM and EM, and CD8+ ones in EMRA.

The CDR3 length is 14 residues. Germline CDR1 KGHDR, CDR2 SFDVKD. V was clipped by 1 base and J by 4 bases, with 7 bases between them. Each CDR3 protein gets one entry after TCRdb re-called the 5' RACE reads with MiXCR. The repertoire consists of hundreds of thousands of distinct CDR3 sequences, with roughly a sixth occurring once and the leading ten covering 8.1%. On this clonotype itself: No antigen is known for it.

The chain carries TRBV24-1 and TRBJ1-5; D is ambiguous. The TCR originated in an adult woman who had mild COVID-19 (a few samples of this study predate the infection). Cell type and time point are not known. Material for sequencing was PBMCs or a T cell subset sorted from them (not recorded which). CDR3 DNA sequence: TGTGCCACCAGTGATTTTGGGGAGAATCAGCCCCAGCATTTT. Translation gives CATSDFGENQPQHF.